The entry below describes one TCR beta chain. Germline values: CDR1 ENHRY, CDR2 SYGVKD. The CDR3 sequence is 16 residues long. Trimming removed 2 bases from V and 7 bases from J; junction bases left unmatched: 12. In the original analysis: Amplification from reference gene primers served as the basis for estimated nucleated cell counts. The assay was immunoSEQ multiplex PCR, and TCRdb's table has in-frame clones only and misses some. V and J calls and clone size are copied from that table; D and trimming were computed from the DNA. The data hold about 320,000 clones, with approximately 89% observed a single time. The sample is drawn from a study of blood T cell repertoires in COVID-19. The Seattle patients joined while their infection was active and were tracked longitudinally afterward.

This TCR came from a woman in her thirties with COVID-19, enrolled during active disease. The chain couples TRBV10-3 to TRBJ1-1; TRBD1 agrees at 8 bases. Sequenced sample: peripheral blood. CDR3 residues: CAISEGTGWGAGEAFF. CDR3 nucleotide sequence: TGTGCCATCAGTGAGGGGACAGGATGGGGCGCGGGTGAAGCTTTCTTT.